Each of the 22 T cell receptor beta chains below was sequenced from the same sample in a study of post-analysis software for immune sequencing data (dated by TCRdb to the mid-2010s). Findings and caveats that apply to the study as a whole: Patients showed significantly higher frequencies than controls for 4 or 5 TRBV segments, among them TRBV5-6, TRBV5-1 and TRBV20-1.

These receptors lack a known antigen. Preparation of the library involved PCR. The sequencer listed for this sample is Illumina HiSeq 2500. Unique molecular identifiers were incorporated into TCR beta cDNA libraries to reduce PCR and sequencing biases. TCRdb reprocessed the public reads (quality trimming at Q25 with fastp, clone calling with MiXCR) and kept in-frame beta chains. Each CDR3 protein gets just one entry, which takes the most common genes and DNA from the rows behind it. The sample table lists 500,000 to 600,000 distinct CDR3 sequences, about 40% of them with a count of one. The ten largest account for under 2% of the sample. The specimen was blood. These receptors were collected from a girl under 18 with multiple sclerosis.

Only a few counts were recorded for this clonotype. V is TRBV2 and J is TRBJ1-1, with D unclear. The CDR3 totals 13 residues. The V and J ends lost 1 base and 5 bases respectively, with 8 bases between them. The germline V gene has CDR1 SNHLY and CDR2 FYNNEI. The CDR3 is CASSEGFGTEAFF. For the CDR3, the DNA is TGTGCCAGCAGTGAAGGGTTTGGTACTGAAGCTTTCTTT. Variable domain in full (rest from reference TRBV2 and TRBJ1-1): EPEVTQTPSHQVTQMGQEVILRCVPISNHLYFYWYRQILGQKVEFLVSFYNNEISEKSEIFDDQFSVERPDGSNFTLKIRSTKLEDSAMYFCASSEGFGTEAFFGQGTRLTVV.

In its sample, this clonotype was seen a few times. The rearrangement uses TRBV20-1 and TRBJ2-5; 10 bases are a match to TRBD1. The CDR3 extends over 14 amino acids. The germline V gene encodes CDR1 DFQATT and CDR2 SNEGSKA (reference sequence). With 5 bases clipped from V and 4 bases from J, the junction kept 7 bases outside the gene matches. The CDR3 sequence: CSASGQGVGETQYF. DNA for the CDR3: TGCAGTGCTTCAGGACAGGGGGTCGGAGAGACCCAGTACTTC.

The chain employs TRBV6-5 and TRBJ2-5, with D possibly matching TRBD1 (6 bases). The CDR3 runs 15 residues. V dropped 0 bases and J dropped 12 bases, with 20 bases sitting between them. CDR1 is MNHEY, CDR2 SVGAGI, per germline. CDR3 region: CASSYSIPGQRKEYF. The CDR3 nucleotides are TGTGCCAGCAGTTACTCGATCCCAGGACAGCGGAAGGAGTACTTC.

The sample holds a few counts of this clonotype. V usage is TRBV7-3 and J usage is TRBJ2-5, with 7 bases lining up with TRBD1. In germline, CDR1 is SGHTA, CDR2 FQGTGA. J lost 2 bases, V lost 6 bases, and 9 bases had no gene match. CDR3 length: 15 residues. The DNA for the CDR3 is TGTGCCAGCAGGCCCACAGGGGCCAGGCAAGAGACCCAGTACTTC. The encoded protein is CASRPTGARQETQYF.

The CDR3 nucleotides are TGTGCCAGCAGTTACATGGACAGGGGTTGGGCTGAAGCTTTCTTT. As protein: CASSYMDRGWAEAFF. V usage is TRBV6-5 and J usage is TRBJ1-1, with 9 nucleotides matching TRBD1. V trimming: 2 bases; J trimming: 6 bases; junction bases outside the gene matches: 7. The CDR3 contains 15 residues. Germline CDR1 reads MNHEY; CDR2 reads SVGAGI.

The V and J genes are TRBV20-1 and TRBJ2-3, with D perhaps matching TRBD1 or TRBD2 (6 bases each). Germline V gene sequence: CDR1 DFQATT, CDR2 SNEGSKA (reference sequence). V was pared by 1 base and J by 8 bases, with 16 bases between. The CDR3 contains 14 residues. Here the CDR3 DNA reads TGCAGTGCTAGAGGAGGGGGGCCTCTTGTTACGCAGTATTTT. It specifies CSARGGGPLVTQYF.

In this sample, this clonotype turned up a few times. This chain joins TRBV14 and TRBJ2-3; 10 nucleotides line up with TRBD2. With V trimmed by 6 bases and J by 2 bases, 5 bases remained unmatched. The CDR3 spans 15 residues. From germline, CDR1 is SGHDN and CDR2 FVKESK. The CDR3 bases are TGTGCCAGCAGGCAACTAGCGGGGTACACAGATACGCAGTATTTT. This gives the protein CASRQLAGYTDTQYF.

Here the CDR3 DNA reads TGTGCCAGCAGCGAGGATTCACCCCTCCACTTT. Protein sequence: CASSEDSPLHF. The chain couples TRBV6-6 to TRBJ1-6; unclear D gene. V was pared by 6 bases and J by 8 bases, with 5 bases between. The germline gives CDR1 MNHNY, CDR2 SVGAGI (reference sequence). The CDR3 contains 11 residues.

This rearrangement joins TRBV6-2 or TRBV6-3 to TRBJ2-7, with 7 bases matching TRBD2. Losses at the gene ends were 8 bases for V and 0 bases for J; bases not matched to a gene: 4. The CDR3 is 13 amino acids. CDR1 MNHEY and CDR2 SVGEGT come from the germline V gene. CDR3: CASGSGASYEQYF. The CDR3 nucleotides are TGTGCCAGCGGCAGCGGGGCCTCCTACGAGCAGTACTTC.

A few counts support this clonotype. The rearrangement uses TRBV18 and TRBJ1-1; D is unclear. Trimming removed 3 bases from V and 3 bases from J, with 14 bases in between. The CDR3 runs to 15 residues. Looked up from germline, CDR1 is KGHSH and CDR2 is LQKENI. The CDR3 spells CASSPKLGLDTEAFF. Here the CDR3 DNA reads TGTGCCAGCTCACCTAAACTAGGGCTGGACACTGAAGCTTTCTTT.

The J gene is TRBJ2-4, the V gene TRBV4-1; the match to TRBD1 covers 8 bases. V lost 0 bases to trimming and J lost 5 bases; unmatched junction nucleotides: 3. The CDR3 spans 15 residues. Germline CDR1 is MGHRA and CDR2 is YSYEKL. DNA of the CDR3: TGCGCCAGCAGCCAAGATCAGACAGGGGAAAACATTCAGTACTTC. Protein: CASSQDQTGENIQYF.

This CDR3 reads CASSLDGSYGKQFF. The CDR3 DNA reads TGCGCCAGCAGCTTGGACGGCAGCTACGGTAAGCAGTTCTTC. V is TRBV5-1 and J is TRBJ2-1; no firm D call. The CDR3 covers 14 residues. The V and J ends lost 0 bases and 11 bases respectively, with 15 bases between them. Germline loops: CDR1 SGHRS, CDR2 YFSETQ.

The chain links TRBV12-3 or TRBV12-4 to TRBJ2-1; 10 bases align to TRBD2. V lost 2 bases, J lost 8 bases, and 6 bases stayed unmatched. This CDR3 contains 15 residues. This chain's CDR3 is CASSLQSGRGHEQFF. The CDR3 DNA reads as TGTGCCAGCAGTTTACAGAGCGGGAGGGGTCATGAGCAGTTCTTC.

DNA for the CDR3: TGTGCCATCAGTGAGAGGCAAGCGAACACTGAAGCTTTCTTT. This translates into CAISERQANTEAFF. This chain connects TRBV10-3 to TRBJ1-1; no clear D. The CDR3 consists of 14 residues. Germline CDR1 reads ENHRY; CDR2 reads SYGVKD. V gave up 2 bases and J gave up 1 base, with 8 bases separating them.

This clonotype was detected only a few times. The chain is built from TRBV6-5 and TRBJ2-1; the match to TRBD2 covers 10 bases. The junction had 11 bases not matched to a gene; V was cut back by 0 bases and J by 6 bases. The CDR3 spans 18 residues. Germline loops: CDR1 MNHEY, CDR2 SVGAGI. This CDR3 reads CASSYSFTQAGGRNEQFF. DNA of the CDR3: TGTGCCAGCAGTTACTCCTTCACGCAAGCGGGAGGGCGCAATGAGCAGTTCTTC.

The chain employs TRBV5-6 and TRBJ1-6, with D uncertain. Looked up from germline, CDR1 is SGHDT and CDR2 is YYEEEE. The CDR3 extends over 12 amino acids. Trimming pared 4 bases from V and 10 bases from J, leaving 9 bases between. The CDR3 nucleotides are TGTGCCAGCAGCGTACCCGGCTCACCCCTCCACTTT. It codes for CASSVPGSPLHF.

The CDR3, as DNA: TGTGCCAGCAGTGACACTGCCGGGACAGGGTCAAAAGAGCAGTACTTC. Translation: CASSDTAGTGSKEQYF. The chain employs TRBV3-1 and TRBJ2-5, with TRBD1 matching over 9 bases. The V and J ends lost 6 bases and 11 bases, in that order; junction bases with no gene match: 19. The CDR3 is 16 amino acids. Germline V lookup: CDR1 LGHDT, CDR2 YNNKEL (reference sequence).

The J gene is TRBJ1-5, the V gene TRBV12-3 or TRBV12-4; 8 bases match TRBD1. V gave up 7 bases and J gave up 7 bases; unmatched junction bases: 3. The CDR3 spans 12 residues. The CDR3 spells CASTNRGQPQHF. CDR3 nucleotide sequence: TGTGCCAGCACCAACAGGGGGCAGCCCCAGCATTTT.

This clonotype came up a few times. The rearrangement uses TRBV29-1 and TRBJ2-1; D perhaps matches TRBD2 (5 bases). Trimming stripped 2 bases from V and 8 bases from J, with 19 bases between. From germline, CDR1 is SQVTM and CDR2 ANQGSEA. The CDR3 length is 15 residues. CDR3 protein: CSVEKEADLLDEQFF. DNA of the CDR3: TGCAGCGTTGAAAAGGAAGCGGACCTCTTGGATGAGCAGTTCTTC.

The rearrangement joins TRBV7-8 to TRBJ2-1; 11 positions agree with TRBD2. V gave up 1 base and J gave up 1 base; unmatched junction bases: 15. The germline CDR1 and CDR2 sequences are SGHVS and FQNEAQ. The CDR3 is 21 amino acids. CDR3 nucleotide sequence: TGTGCCAGCAGCTTAGTGGCTTATGAACTAGCGGGAGCCCAATCCTACAATGAGCAGTTCTTC. This sequence encodes CASSLVAYELAGAQSYNEQFF.

This clonotype has a handful of counts. The chain combines TRBV4-1 with TRBJ1-2; no firm D call. This CDR3 region has 13 residues. CDR1 and CDR2 from the germline V gene are MGHRA and YSYEKL. V lost 5 bases and J 4 bases, leaving 11 bases between the germline ends. In DNA form, the CDR3 reads TGCGCCAGCAGCTTGGATCCCTTCTATGGCTACACCTTC. It specifies CASSLDPFYGYTF.

A few counts support this clonotype. The chain carries TRBV12-3 or TRBV12-4 and TRBJ2-7; TRBD2 matches 11 bases. Trimming cost V 5 bases and J 2 bases; bases outside gene matches: 5. The CDR3 contains 15 residues. Here the CDR3 DNA reads TGTGCCAGCAGTCCCAGACTAGCGGGGCCCTACGAGCAGTACTTC. This encodes CASSPRLAGPYEQYF.